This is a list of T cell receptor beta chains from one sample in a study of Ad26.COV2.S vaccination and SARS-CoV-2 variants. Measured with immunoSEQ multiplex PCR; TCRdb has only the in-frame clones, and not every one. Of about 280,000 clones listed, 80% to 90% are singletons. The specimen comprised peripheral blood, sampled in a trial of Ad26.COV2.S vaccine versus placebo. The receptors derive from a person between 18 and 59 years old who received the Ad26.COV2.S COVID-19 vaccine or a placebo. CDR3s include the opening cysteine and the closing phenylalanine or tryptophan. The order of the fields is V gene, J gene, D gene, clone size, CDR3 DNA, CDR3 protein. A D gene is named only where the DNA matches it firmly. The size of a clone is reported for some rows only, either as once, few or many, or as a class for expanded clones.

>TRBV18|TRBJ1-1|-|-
TGTGCCAGCTCCACGGACGGGTTGAACACTGAAGCTTTCTTT
CASSTDGLNTEAFF
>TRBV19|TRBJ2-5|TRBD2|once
TGTGCCAGTAGTAGTTGGGGACTAGCAGAGCAAGAGACCCAGTACTTC
CASSSWGLAEQETQYF
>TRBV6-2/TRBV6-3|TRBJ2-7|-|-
TGTGCCAGCAGTTACGGGGGTTCGGGTGTCTACGAGCAGTACTTC
CASSYGGSGVYEQYF
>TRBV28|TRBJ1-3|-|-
TGTGCCAGCAGTTTAGTCCCCTCAGGGGGAAACACCATATATTTT
CASSLVPSGGNTIYF
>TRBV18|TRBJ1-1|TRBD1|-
TGTGCCAGCTCATCCCAGGGGGCGGGTGACACTGAAGCTTTCTTT
CASSSQGAGDTEAFF
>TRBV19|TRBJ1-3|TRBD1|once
TGTGCCAGTAGTGAAGACAGGGCGACTGGAAACACCATATATTTT
CASSEDRATGNTIYF
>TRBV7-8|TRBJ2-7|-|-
TGTGCCAGCAGCTCAATCGACAGATACGAGCAGTACTTC
CASSSIDRYEQYF
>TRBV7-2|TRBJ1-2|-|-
TGTGCCAGCAGCTTAGAGGCGGCCCCCCGAGGCTACACCTTC
CASSLEAAPRGYTF
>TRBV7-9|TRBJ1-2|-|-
TGTGCCAGCAGCTCTGGAGTAGGCCGCTATGGCTACACCTTC
CASSSGVGRYGYTF
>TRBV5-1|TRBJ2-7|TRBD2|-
TGCGCCAGCAAGGTGGCGGGAGGCAGCTCCTACGAGCAGTACTTC
CASKVAGGSSYEQYF
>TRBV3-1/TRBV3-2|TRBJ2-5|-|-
TGTGCCAGCAGCAAACTAGGGACCCAGTACTTC
CASSKLGTQYF
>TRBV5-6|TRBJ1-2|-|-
TGTGCCAGCAGCTTGGCCTTGGGTACCGGCTATGGCTACACCTTC
CASSLALGTGYGYTF
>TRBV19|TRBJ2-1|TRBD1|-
TGTGCCAGTAGTATAGCGGGGACAGGGGGCGCCTACAATGAGCAGTTCTTC
CASSIAGTGGAYNEQFF
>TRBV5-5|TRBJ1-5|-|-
TGTGCCAGCAGCTTAGATAATCAGCCCCAGCATTTT
CASSLDNQPQHF
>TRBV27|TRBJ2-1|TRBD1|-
TGTGCCAGCAGTTTGTCCCAGGGGGTCCCCTACAATGAGCAGTTCTTC
CASSLSQGVPYNEQFF
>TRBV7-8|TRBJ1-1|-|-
TGTGCCAGCAGCTTCAGGGAAAGTGGAGCTGAAGCTTTCTTT
CASSFRESGAEAFF
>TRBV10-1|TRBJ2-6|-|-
TGCGCCAGCAGAGGGGGGTCTGGGGCCAACGTCCTGACTTTC
CASRGGSGANVLTF
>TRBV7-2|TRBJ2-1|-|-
TGTGCCAGCAGCTTACGGGGAACCTACAATGAGCAGTTCTTC
CASSLRGTYNEQFF
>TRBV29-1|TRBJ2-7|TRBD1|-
TGCAGCGTCCCGGGACAGGGGTCCTACGAGCAGTACTTC
CSVPGQGSYEQYF
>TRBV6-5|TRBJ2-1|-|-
TGTGCCAGCAGACCACTTGAGCCGTACAATGAGCAGTTCTTC
CASRPLEPYNEQFF
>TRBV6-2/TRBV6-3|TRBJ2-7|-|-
TGTGCCAGCAGTTATAGGCAGGGGATCTACGAGCAGTACTTC
CASSYRQGIYEQYF
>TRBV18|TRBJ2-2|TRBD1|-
TGTGCCAGCTCACAATGGGGACAGAGCACCGGGGAGCTGTTTTTT
CASSQWGQSTGELFF
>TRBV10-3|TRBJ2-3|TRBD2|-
TGTGCCATCAGTGAGTCAGCGGGGACTAGCGGGGAAACAGATACGCAGTATTTT
CAISESAGTSGETDTQYF
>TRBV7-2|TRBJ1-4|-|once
TGTGCCAGCAGGAAGGGCGATGCAACTAATGAAAAACTGTTTTTT
CASRKGDATNEKLFF
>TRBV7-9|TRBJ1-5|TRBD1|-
TGTGCCAGCAGCTCCGGGACAGTTAGCAATCAGCCCCAGCATTTT
CASSSGTVSNQPQHF
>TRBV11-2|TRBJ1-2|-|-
TGTGCCAGCAGCTTAGCTGGGGTTGGCTACACCTTC
CASSLAGVGYTF
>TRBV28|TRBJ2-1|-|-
TGTGCCAGCAGCTACAACAATGAGCAGTTCTTC
CASSYNNEQFF
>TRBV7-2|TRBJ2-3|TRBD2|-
TGTGCCAGCAGCCTTAGCGGGAGAGTCACAGATACGCAGTATTTT
CASSLSGRVTDTQYF
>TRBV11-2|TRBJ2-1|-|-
TGTGCCAGCAGCCGCCGGACGGGACTTTCCTCCTACAATGAGCAGTTCTTC
CASSRRTGLSSYNEQFF
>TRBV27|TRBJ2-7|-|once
TGTGCCAGCAGACTCTCCCCCGGGGCCTTCTACGAGCAGTACTTC
CASRLSPGAFYEQYF
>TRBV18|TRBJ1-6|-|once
TGTGCCAGCTCACGTATGGCGGGTAAAAATTCACCCCTCCACTTT
CASSRMAGKNSPLHF
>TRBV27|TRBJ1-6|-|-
TGTGCCAGCAGTTTATTTGCAGGGAGCTCCTATAATTCACCCCTCCACTTT
CASSLFAGSSYNSPLHF
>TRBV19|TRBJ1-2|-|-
TGTGCCAGTAGTACGGACATCTTCTATGGCTACACCTTC
CASSTDIFYGYTF
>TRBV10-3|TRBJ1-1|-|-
TGTGCCATCAGTGAGTCGGAAGGGAAGGGCTCGAACACTGAAGCTTTCTTT
CAISESEGKGSNTEAFF
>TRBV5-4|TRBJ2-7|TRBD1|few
TGTGCCAGCAGCTTCTTCGCAGGGGGCAACGAGCAGTACTTC
CASSFFAGGNEQYF
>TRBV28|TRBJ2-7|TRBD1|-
TGTGCCAGCCGGGACAGCCTAACCTACGAGCAGTACTTC
CASRDSLTYEQYF
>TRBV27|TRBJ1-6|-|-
TGTGCCAGCAGTTTAAATTATAATTCACCCCTCCACTTT
CASSLNYNSPLHF
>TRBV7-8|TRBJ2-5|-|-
TGTGCCAGCAGCTCTGGACAGAGCCAAGAGACCCAGTACTTC
CASSSGQSQETQYF
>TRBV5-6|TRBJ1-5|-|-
TGTGCCAGCAGCCCCGGGCCAGGGAGAGGGTTGGGGAGACAGCCCCAGCATTTT
CASSPGPGRGLGRQPQHF
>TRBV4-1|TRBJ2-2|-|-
TGCGCCAGCAGCCACCCCCGGGGGGCGCGTGGGGAGCTGTTTTTT
CASSHPRGARGELFF
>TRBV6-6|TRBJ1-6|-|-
TGTGCCAGCAGTCGGTCCGGGACAAGATTTAATTCACCCCTCCACTTT
CASSRSGTRFNSPLHF
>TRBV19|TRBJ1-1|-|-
TGTGCCAGTAGCCCAAAGTTGAACACTGAAGCTTTCTTT
CASSPKLNTEAFF
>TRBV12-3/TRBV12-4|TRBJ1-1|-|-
TGTGCCAGCAGCATACTGGACAGATTTGAAGCTTTCTTT
CASSILDRFEAFF
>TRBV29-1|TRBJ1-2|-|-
TGCAGCGTTGTAGGGGTTCCATCTGGCTACACCTTC
CSVVGVPSGYTF
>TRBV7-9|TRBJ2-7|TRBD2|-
TGTGCCAGCAGCTTAGCGGGGACTAGCTTCCAGCAGTACTTC
CASSLAGTSFQQYF
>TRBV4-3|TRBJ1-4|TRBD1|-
TGCGCCAGCAGCCAAGGACAGGGGGCGAACCTTGGAAAACTGTTTTTT
CASSQGQGANLGKLFF
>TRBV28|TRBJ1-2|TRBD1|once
TGTGCCAGCAGTACAGGGGGCGCTACGGTTGGCTACACCTTC
CASSTGGATVGYTF
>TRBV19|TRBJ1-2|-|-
TGTGCCAGTAGTCCCGGACGAGATGACTATGGCTACACCTTC
CASSPGRDDYGYTF
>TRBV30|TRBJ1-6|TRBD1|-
TGTGCCTGGAGCTTTAAGACAGGGGTTAGGTCACCCCTCCACTTT
CAWSFKTGVRSPLHF
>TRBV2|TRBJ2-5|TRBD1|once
TGTGCCAGCAGTGAAGAGGGACAGGGCGGGGAGACCCAGTACTTC
CASSEEGQGGETQYF
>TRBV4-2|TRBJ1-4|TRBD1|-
TGTGCCAGCAGCCAGCCCTCCGGACAGGGGTACGAAAAACTGTTTTTT
CASSQPSGQGYEKLFF
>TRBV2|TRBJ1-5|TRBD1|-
TGTGCCAGCAGCGGACAGGGGGGGTCACGCAATCAGCCCCAGCATTTT
CASSGQGGSRNQPQHF
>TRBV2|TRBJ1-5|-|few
TGTGCCAGCACCCCAGGGATGGGGAGCAATCAGCCCCAGCATTTT
CASTPGMGSNQPQHF
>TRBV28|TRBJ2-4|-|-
TGTGCCAGCAGTTTAGCAGGACAACTAGCCAAAAACATTCAGTACTTC
CASSLAGQLAKNIQYF
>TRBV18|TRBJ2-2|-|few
TGTGCCAGCTCACCGCTATCTGAGTACACCGGGGAGCTGTTTTTT
CASSPLSEYTGELFF
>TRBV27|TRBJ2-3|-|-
TGTGCCAGCAGTTTCCGAGTTCCTACTGATAGCACAGATACGCAGTATTTT
CASSFRVPTDSTDTQYF
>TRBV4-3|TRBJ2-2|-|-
TGCGCCAGCAGCCAAGAGCCAGGGTACACCGGGGAGCTGTTTTTT
CASSQEPGYTGELFF
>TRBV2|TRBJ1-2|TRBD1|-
TGTGCCAGCAGTGAAGGGCCAGGGGGAATCTCGGGCTACACCTTC
CASSEGPGGISGYTF
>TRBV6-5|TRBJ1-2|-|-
TGTGCCAGCAACTTACAAAGGAAGGGCTACACCTTC
CASNLQRKGYTF
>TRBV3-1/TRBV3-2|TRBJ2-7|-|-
TGTGCCAGCAGCCAAGTCGCGGGGATCTACGAGCAGTACTTC
CASSQVAGIYEQYF